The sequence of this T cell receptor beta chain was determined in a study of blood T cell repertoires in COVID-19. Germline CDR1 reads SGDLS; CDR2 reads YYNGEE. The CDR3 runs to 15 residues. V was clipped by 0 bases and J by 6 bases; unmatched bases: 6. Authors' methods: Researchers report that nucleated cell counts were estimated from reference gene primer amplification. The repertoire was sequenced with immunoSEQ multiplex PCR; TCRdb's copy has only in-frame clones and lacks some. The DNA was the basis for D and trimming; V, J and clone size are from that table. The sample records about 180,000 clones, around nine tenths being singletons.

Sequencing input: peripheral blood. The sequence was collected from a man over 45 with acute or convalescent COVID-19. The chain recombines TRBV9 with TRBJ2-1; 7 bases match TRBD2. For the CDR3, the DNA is TGTGCCAGCAGCGTAGGGTTAGCGGGCCTCAATGAGCAGTTCTTC. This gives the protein CASSVGLAGLNEQFF.